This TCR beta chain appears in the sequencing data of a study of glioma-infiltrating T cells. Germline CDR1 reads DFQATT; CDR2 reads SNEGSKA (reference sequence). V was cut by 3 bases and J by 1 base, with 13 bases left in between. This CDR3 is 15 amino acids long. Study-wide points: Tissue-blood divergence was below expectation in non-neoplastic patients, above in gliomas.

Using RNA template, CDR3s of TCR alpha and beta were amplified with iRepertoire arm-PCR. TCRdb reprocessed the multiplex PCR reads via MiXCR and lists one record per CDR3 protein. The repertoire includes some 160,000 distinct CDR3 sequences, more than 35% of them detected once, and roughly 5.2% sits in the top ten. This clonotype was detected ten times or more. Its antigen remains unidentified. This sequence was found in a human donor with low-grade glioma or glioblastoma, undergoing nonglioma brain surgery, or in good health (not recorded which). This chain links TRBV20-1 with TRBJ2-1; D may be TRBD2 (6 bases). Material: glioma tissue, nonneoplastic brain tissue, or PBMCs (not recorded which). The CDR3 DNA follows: TGCAGTGCTAGCTTCGGGGGAGAGTCCTACAATGAGCAGTTCTTC. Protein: CSASFGGESYNEQFF.